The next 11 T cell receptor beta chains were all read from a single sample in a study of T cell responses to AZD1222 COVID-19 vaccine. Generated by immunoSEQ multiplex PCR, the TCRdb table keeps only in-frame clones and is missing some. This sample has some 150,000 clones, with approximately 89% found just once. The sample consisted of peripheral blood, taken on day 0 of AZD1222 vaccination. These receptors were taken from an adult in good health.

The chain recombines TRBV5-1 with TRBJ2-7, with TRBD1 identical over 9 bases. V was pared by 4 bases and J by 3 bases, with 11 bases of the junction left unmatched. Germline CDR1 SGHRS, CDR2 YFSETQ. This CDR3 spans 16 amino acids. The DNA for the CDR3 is TGCGCCAGCAGCCTAGACGGACAGGGGCCGTTCTACGAGCAGTACTTC. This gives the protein CASSLDGQGPFYEQYF.

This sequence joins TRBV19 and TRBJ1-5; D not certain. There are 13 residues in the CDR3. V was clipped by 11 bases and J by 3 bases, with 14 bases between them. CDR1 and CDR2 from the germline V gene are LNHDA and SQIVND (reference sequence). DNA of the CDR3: TGTGCCTACTGGGCAGGCTACAATCAGCCCCAGCATTTT. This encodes CAYWAGYNQPQHF.

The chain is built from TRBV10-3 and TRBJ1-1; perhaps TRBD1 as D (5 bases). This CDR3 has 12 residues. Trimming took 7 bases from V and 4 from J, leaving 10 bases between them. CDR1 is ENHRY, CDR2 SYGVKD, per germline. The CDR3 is CAIKEGPTEAFF. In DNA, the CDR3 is TGTGCCATCAAGGAGGGGCCCACTGAAGCTTTCTTT.

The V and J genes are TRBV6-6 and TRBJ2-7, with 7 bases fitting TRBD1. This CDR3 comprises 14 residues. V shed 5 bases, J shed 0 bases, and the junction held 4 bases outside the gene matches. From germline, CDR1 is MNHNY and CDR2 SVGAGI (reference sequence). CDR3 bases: TGTGCCAGCAGTGGGACAGCGAGCTCCTACGAGCAGTACTTC. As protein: CASSGTASSYEQYF.

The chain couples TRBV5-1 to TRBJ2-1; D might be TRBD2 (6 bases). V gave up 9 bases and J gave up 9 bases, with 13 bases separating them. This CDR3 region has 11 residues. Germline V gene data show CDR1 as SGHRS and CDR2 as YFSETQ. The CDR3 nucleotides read TGCGCCATCACCCTCGGGGGTGAGCAGTTCTTC. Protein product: CAITLGGEQFF.

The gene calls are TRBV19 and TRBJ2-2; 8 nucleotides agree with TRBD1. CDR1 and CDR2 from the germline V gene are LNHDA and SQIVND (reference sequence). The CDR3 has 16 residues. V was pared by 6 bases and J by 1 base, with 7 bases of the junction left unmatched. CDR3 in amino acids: CASSKKGQVNTGELFF. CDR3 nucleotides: TGTGCCAGTAGCAAGAAGGGACAGGTGAACACCGGGGAGCTGTTTTTT.

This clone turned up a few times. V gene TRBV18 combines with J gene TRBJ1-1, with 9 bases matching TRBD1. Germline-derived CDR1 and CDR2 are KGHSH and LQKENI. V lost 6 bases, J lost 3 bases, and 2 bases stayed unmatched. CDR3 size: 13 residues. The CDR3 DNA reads TGTGCCAGCTCGACAGGGGGGGACACTGAAGCTTTCTTT. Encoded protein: CASSTGGDTEAFF.

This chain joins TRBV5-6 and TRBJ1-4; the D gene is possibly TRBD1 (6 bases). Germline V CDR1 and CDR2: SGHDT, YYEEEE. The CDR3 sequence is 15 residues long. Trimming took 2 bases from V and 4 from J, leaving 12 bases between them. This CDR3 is CASSLTGTGNEKLFF. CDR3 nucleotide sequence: TGTGCCAGCAGCTTAACAGGGACGGGTAATGAAAAACTGTTTTTT.

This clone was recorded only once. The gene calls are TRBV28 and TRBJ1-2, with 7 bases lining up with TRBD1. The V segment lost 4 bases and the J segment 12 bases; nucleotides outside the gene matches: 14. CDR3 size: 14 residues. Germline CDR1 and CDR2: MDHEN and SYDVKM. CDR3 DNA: TGTGCCAGCAGTTCCGGGACAGAACCTATGGTCGACACCTTC. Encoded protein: CASSSGTEPMVDTF.

The chain's CDR3 is CASSGETSLTDTQYF. The CDR3 DNA reads TGCGCCAGCAGCGGTGAGACTAGCCTCACAGATACGCAGTATTTT. The chain uses TRBV5-1 and TRBJ2-3; TRBD2 matches 7 bases. Trimming took 4 bases from V and 2 from J; bases not matched to a gene: 7. Germline values: CDR1 SGHRS, CDR2 YFSETQ. This CDR3 is 15 amino acids long.

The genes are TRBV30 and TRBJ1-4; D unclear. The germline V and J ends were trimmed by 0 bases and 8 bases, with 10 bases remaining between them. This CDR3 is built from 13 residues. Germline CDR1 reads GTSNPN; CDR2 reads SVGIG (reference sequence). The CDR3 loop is CAWSVYGREKLFF. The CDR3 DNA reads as TGTGCCTGGAGTGTTTACGGACGAGAAAAACTGTTTTTT.